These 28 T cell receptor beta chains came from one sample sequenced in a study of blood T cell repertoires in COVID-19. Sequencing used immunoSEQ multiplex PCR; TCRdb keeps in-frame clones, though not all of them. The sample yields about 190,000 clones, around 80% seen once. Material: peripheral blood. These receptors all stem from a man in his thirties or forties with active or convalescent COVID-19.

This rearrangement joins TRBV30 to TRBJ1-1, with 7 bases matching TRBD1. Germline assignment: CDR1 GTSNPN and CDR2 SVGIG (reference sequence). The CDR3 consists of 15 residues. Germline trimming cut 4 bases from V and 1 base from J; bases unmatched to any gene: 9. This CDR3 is CAWKFPDRTNTEAFF. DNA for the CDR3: TGTGCCTGGAAATTCCCGGACAGGACGAACACTGAAGCTTTCTTT.

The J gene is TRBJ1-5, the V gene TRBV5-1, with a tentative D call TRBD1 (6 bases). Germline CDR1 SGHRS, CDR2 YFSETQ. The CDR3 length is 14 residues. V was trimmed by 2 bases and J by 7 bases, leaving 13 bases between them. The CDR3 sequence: CASSFRGGGQPQHF. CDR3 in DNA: TGCGCCAGCAGCTTTAGGGGGGGCGGGCAGCCCCAGCATTTT.

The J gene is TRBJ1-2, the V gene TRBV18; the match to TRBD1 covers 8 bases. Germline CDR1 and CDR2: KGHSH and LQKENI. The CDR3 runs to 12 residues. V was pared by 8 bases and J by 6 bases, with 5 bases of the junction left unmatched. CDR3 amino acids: CASVGQANGYTF. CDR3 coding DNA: TGTGCCAGCGTGGGACAGGCGAATGGCTACACCTTC.

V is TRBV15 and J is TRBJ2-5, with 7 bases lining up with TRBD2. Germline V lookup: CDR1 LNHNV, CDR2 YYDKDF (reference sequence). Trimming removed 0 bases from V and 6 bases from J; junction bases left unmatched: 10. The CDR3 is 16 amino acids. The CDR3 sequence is CATSRDWVGGPKTQYF. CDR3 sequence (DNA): TGTGCCACCAGCAGAGATTGGGTGGGAGGGCCGAAGACCCAGTACTTC.

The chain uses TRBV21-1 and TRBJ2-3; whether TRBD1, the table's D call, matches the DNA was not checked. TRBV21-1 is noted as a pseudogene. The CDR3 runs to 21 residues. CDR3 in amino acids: CASSNQRNRGSWLSTTDTQYF. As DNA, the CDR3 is TGTGCCAGCAGCAACCAACGGAACAGGGGTAGTTGGCTCTCAACCACAGATACGCAGTATTTT.

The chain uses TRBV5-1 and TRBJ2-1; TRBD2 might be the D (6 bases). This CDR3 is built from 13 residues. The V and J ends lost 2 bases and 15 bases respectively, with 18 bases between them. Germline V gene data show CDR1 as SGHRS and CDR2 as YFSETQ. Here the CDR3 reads CASSLPYPLAWFF. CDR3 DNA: TGCGCCAGCAGCTTACCATACCCGCTAGCGTGGTTCTTC.

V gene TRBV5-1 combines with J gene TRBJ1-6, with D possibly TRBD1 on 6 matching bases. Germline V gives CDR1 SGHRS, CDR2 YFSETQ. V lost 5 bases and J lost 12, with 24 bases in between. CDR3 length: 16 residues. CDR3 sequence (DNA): TGCGCCAGCAGGGACCAATCAGCAGGGGAGTACAGACCCCTCCACTTT. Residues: CASRDQSAGEYRPLHF.

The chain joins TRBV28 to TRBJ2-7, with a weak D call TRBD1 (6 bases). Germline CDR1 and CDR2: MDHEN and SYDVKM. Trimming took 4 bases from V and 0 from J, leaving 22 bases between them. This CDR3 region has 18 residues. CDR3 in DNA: TGTGCCAGCAGTTACTACCGGGACACAGGGTACTGCTCCTACGAGCAGTACGTC. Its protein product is CASSYYRDTGYCSYEQYV.

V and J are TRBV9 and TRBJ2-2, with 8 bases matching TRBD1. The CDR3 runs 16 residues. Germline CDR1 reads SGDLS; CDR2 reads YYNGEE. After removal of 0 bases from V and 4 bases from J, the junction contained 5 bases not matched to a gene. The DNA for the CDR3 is TGTGCCAGCAGCGTAGTCGACAGGGGAGGCACCGGGGAGCTGTTTTTT. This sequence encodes CASSVVDRGGTGELFF.

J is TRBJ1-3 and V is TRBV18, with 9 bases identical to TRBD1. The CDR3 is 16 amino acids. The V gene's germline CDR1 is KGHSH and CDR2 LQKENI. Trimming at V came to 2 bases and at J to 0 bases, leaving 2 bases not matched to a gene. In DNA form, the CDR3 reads TGTGCCAGCTCACCAACGGGACAGGGCTCTGGAAACACCATATATTTT. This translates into CASSPTGQGSGNTIYF.

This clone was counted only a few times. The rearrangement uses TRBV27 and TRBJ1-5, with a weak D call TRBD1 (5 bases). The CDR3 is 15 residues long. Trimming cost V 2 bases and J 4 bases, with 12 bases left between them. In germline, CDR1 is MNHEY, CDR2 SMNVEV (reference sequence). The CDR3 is CASSLAGQANQPQHF. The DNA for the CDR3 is TGTGCCAGCAGTTTAGCGGGGCAGGCGAATCAGCCCCAGCATTTT.

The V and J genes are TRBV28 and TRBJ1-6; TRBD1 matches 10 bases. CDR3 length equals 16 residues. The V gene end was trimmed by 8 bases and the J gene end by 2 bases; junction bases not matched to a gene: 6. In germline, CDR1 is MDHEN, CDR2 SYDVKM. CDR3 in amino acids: CASLGQGRTYNSPLHF. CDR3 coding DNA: TGTGCCAGCCTGGGACAGGGGAGGACCTATAATTCACCCCTCCACTTT. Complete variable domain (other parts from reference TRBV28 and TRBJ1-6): DVKVTQSSRYLVKRTGEKVFLECVQDMDHENMFWYRQDPGLGLRLIYFSYDVKMKEKGDIPEGYSVSREKKERFSLILESASTNQTSMYLCASLGQGRTYNSPLHFGNGTRLTVT.

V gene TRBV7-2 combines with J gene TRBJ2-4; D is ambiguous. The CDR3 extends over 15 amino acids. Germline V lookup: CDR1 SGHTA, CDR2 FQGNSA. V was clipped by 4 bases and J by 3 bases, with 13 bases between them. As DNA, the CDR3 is TGTGCCAGCAGCTCCTCAGCCAGGAACAAAAACATTCAGTACTTC. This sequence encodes CASSSSARNKNIQYF.

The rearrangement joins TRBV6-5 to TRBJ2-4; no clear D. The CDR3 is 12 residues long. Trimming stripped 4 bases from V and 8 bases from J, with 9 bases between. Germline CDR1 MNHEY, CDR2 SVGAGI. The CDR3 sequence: CASSSVSDIQYF. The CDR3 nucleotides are TGTGCCAGCAGTTCGGTTTCGGACATTCAGTACTTC.

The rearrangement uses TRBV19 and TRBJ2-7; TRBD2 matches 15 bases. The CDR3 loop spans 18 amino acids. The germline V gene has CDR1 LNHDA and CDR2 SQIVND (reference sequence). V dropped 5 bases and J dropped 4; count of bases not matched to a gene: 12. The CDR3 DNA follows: TGTGCCAGTAGTTTCCCCGGGACTAGCGGGAGGAGGGCGTACGAGCAGTACTTC. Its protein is CASSFPGTSGRRAYEQYF.

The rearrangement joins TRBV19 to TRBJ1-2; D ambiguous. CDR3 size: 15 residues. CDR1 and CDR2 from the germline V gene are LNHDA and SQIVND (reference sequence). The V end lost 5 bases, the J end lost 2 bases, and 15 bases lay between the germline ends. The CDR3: CASSPPAGVNYGYTF. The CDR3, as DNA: TGTGCCAGTAGTCCCCCCGCAGGCGTCAACTATGGCTACACCTTC.

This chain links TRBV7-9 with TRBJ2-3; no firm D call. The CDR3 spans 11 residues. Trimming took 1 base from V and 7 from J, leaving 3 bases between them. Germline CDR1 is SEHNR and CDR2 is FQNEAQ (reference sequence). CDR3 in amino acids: CASSLEHTQYF. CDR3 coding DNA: TGTGCCAGCAGCTTAGAGCATACGCAGTATTTT.

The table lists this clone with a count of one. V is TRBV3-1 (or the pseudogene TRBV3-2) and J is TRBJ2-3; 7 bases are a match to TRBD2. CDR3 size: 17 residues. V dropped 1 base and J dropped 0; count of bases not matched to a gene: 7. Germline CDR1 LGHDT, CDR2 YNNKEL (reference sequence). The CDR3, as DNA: TGTGCCAGCAGCCAAGCCAGGCGGCGGGGGAGCACAGATACGCAGTATTTT. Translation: CASSQARRRGSTDTQYF.

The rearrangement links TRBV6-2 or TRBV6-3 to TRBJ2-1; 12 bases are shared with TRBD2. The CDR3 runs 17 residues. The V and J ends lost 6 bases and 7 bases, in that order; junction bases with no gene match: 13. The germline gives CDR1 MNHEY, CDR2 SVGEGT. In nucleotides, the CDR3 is TGTGCCAGCAGCCGATCCACTAGCGGGGGGCCCGTTAATGAGCAGTTCTTC. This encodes CASSRSTSGGPVNEQFF.

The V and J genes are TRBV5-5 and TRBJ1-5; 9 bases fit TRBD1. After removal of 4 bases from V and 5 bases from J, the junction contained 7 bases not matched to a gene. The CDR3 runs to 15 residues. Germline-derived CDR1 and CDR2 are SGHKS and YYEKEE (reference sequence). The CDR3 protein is CASSQKDRGHQPQHF. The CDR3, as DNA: TGTGCCAGCAGCCAGAAGGACAGGGGCCATCAGCCCCAGCATTTT.

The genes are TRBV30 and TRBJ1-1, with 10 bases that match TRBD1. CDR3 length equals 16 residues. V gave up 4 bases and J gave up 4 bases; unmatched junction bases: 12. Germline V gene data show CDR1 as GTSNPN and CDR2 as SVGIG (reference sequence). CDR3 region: CAWIRTGGLAGTEAFF. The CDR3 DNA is TGTGCCTGGATCAGGACAGGGGGTTTGGCGGGCACTGAAGCTTTCTTT.

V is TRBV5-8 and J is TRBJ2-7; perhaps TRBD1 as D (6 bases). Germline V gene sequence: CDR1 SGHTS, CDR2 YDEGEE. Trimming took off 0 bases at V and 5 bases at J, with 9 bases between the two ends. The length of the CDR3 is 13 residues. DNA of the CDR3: TGTGCCAGCAGCTTGGCCGGGACAAACGAGCAGTACGTC. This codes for CASSLAGTNEQYV.

CDR3 residues: CASSLASGSYREQYF. CDR3 DNA sequence: TGTGCCAGCAGCTTAGCGAGCGGGAGCTACCGCGAGCAGTACTTC. V usage is TRBV7-2 and J usage is TRBJ2-7; TRBD2 agrees at 8 bases. Germline V gene sequence: CDR1 SGHTA, CDR2 FQGNSA. The CDR3 loop spans 15 amino acids. J was trimmed by 6 bases and V by 0 bases; bases with no gene match: 7.

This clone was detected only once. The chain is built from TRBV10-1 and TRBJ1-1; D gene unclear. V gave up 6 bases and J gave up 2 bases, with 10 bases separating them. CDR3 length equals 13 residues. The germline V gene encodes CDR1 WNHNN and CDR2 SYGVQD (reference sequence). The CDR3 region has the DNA TGCGCCAGCAGAATTGGGAGTAACACTGAAGCTTTCTTT. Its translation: CASRIGSNTEAFF.

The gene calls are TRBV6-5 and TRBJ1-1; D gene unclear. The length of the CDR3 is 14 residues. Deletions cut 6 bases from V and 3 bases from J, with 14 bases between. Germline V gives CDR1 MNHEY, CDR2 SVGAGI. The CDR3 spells CASRTVGRYTEAFF. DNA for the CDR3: TGTGCCAGCAGAACAGTCGGAAGGTACACTGAAGCTTTCTTT.

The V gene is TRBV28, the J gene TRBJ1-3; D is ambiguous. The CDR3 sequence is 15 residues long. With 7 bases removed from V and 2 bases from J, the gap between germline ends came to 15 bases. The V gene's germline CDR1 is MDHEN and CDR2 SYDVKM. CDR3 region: CASTRPRDPGNTIYF. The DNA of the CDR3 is TGTGCCAGCACCCGACCTCGGGATCCTGGAAACACCATATATTTT.

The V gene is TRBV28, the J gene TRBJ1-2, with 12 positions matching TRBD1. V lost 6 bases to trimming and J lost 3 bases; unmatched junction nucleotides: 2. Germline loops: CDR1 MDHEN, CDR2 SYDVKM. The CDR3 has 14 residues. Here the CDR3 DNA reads TGTGCCAGCAGGGGGACAGGGGGCGACTATGGCTACACCTTC. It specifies CASRGTGGDYGYTF.

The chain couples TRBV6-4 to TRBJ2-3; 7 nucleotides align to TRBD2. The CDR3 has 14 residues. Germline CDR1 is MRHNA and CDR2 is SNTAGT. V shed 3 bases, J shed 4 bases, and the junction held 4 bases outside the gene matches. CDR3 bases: TGTGCCAGCAGTGAAGGACTAGGGGCAGATACGCAGTATTTT. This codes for CASSEGLGADTQYF.